The 4 T cell receptor beta chains below come from one sample, sequenced in a study of blood T cell repertoires in COVID-19. This table comes from immunoSEQ multiplex PCR, and its TCRdb copy is limited to in-frame clones, with some not included. The table shows about 350,000 clones, with approximately 86% occurring only once. Material: peripheral blood. These receptors all come from a woman aged 60-70 years with COVID-19, enrolled during active disease.

The V call is TRBV6-5, the J call TRBJ1-2, with D possibly TRBD1 on 6 matching bases. V was pared by 5 bases and J by 8 bases, with 12 bases between. Germline V gives CDR1 MNHEY, CDR2 SVGAGI. The length of the CDR3 is 12 residues. The CDR3 spells CASSTGLEGYTF. The CDR3, as DNA: TGTGCCAGCAGTACAGGGTTGGAAGGCTACACCTTC.

The CDR3 coding sequence is TGTGCCTGGAGTCCCTCCAGACTAGCGTACTACGAGCAGTACTTC. This gives the protein CAWSPSRLAYYEQYF. The rearrangement joins TRBV30 to TRBJ2-7, with 8 positions matching TRBD2. The length of the CDR3 is 15 residues. Germline loops: CDR1 GTSNPN, CDR2 SVGIG (reference sequence). V was clipped by 2 bases and J by 3 bases; unmatched bases: 9.

The chain combines TRBV4-2 with TRBJ2-5, with TRBD2 matching over 12 bases. The V and J ends lost 2 bases and 5 bases, in that order; junction bases with no gene match: 9. Per germline, CDR1 LGHNA and CDR2 YNFKEQ. The CDR3 runs to 17 residues. The CDR3 protein is CASSQISSSGGAETQYF. CDR3 DNA sequence: TGTGCCAGCAGCCAAATATCTTCTAGCGGGGGGGCGGAGACCCAGTACTTC.

The chain uses TRBV12-3 or TRBV12-4 and TRBJ1-1, with unresolved D. Trimming shortened V by 5 bases and J by 10 bases, and 17 bases separated the two germline ends. The CDR3 extends over 13 amino acids. This CDR3 is CASSPHREAGAFF. In DNA form, the CDR3 reads TGTGCCAGCAGTCCGCATCGGGAGGCCGGAGCTTTCTTT.